This entry lists 5 T cell receptor beta chains sequenced from one sample in a study of cytomegalovirus exposure and HLA in healthy donors. Primers for the PCR totalled 60 Vbeta and 13 Jbeta. Method: immunoSEQ multiplex PCR; TCRdb's copy keeps in-frame clones and lacks some. In the table there are 100,000 or so clones, 80% of which are singletons. Material for sequencing was PBMCs. Receptors originate from a man aged 25 to 45 in good health and CMV-seronegative.

V is TRBV4-3 and J is TRBJ2-7, with 7 bases matching TRBD2. From germline, CDR1 is LGHNA and CDR2 YSLEER. The CDR3 is 15 residues long. The J segment lost 4 bases and the V segment lost 0 bases, leaving 6 bases of the junction unmatched. CDR3: CASSQDSFGGYEQYF. The CDR3 bases are TGCGCCAGCAGCCAAGACTCATTCGGGGGGTACGAGCAGTACTTC.

This clone was recorded a few times. V gene TRBV11-3 combines with J gene TRBJ2-7, with TRBD2 identical over 11 bases. Germline CDR1 and CDR2: SGHNT and YENEEA. Unmatched junction bases numbered 3, after V lost 5 bases and J lost 3 bases. This CDR3 spans 14 amino acids. The CDR3: CASSHTSGSYEQYF. The CDR3 DNA reads as TGTGCCAGCAGCCATACTAGCGGGAGCTACGAGCAGTACTTC.

The J gene is TRBJ1-1, the V gene TRBV27; no definite D call. Trimming took off 0 bases at V and 0 bases at J, with 8 bases between the two ends. The CDR3 is 15 amino acids. The V gene's germline CDR1 is MNHEY and CDR2 SMNVEV (reference sequence). The CDR3 loop is CASSLSPGLNTEAFF. As DNA, the CDR3 is TGTGCCAGCAGTTTATCACCAGGCCTGAACACTGAAGCTTTCTTT.

The CDR3 loop is CAIDNRDRDGYTF. The DNA for the CDR3 is TGTGCCATTGATAACCGGGACAGGGATGGCTACACCTTC. The chain links TRBV10-3 to TRBJ1-2; 9 nucleotides align to TRBD1. Germline loops: CDR1 ENHRY, CDR2 SYGVKD. The ends lost 9 bases at V and 6 bases at J; junction bases unmatched: 8. CDR3 size: 13 residues.

A single count supports this clone. The rearrangement uses TRBV5-4 and TRBJ1-4; D is undetermined. V was trimmed by 3 bases and J by 7 bases, leaving 19 bases between them. The CDR3 is 16 amino acids. The germline gives CDR1 SGHNT, CDR2 YYREEE (reference sequence). The CDR3 sequence: CASSSHKEALGEKLFF. The CDR3 bases are TGTGCCAGCAGCTCCCACAAGGAGGCACTGGGTGAAAAACTGTTTTTT.